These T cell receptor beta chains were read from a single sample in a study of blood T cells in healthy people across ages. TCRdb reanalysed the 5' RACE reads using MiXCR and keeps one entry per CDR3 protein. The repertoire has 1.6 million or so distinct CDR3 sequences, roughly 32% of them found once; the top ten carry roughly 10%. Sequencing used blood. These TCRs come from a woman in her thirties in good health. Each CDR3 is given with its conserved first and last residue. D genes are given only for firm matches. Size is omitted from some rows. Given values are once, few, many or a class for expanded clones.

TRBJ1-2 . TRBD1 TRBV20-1 TGCAGTGCTAGAGAAAGGACAGGGATGTGCTATGGCTACACCTTC CSARERTGMCYGYTF
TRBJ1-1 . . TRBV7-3 TGTGCCAGCAGCCCGGACACAGACACTGAAGCTTTCTTT CASSPDTDTEAFF
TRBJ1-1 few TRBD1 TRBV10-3 TGTGCCATCAGTGATAATGACAGGGCCAATGTCGCTTTCTTT CAISDNDRANVAFF
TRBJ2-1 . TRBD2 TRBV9 TGTGCCAGCAGCGTGGGGACTAGCGGGATTGAGCAGTTCTTC CASSVGTSGIEQFF
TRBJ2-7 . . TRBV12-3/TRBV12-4 TGTGCCAGCACTTCCAGCGTCTCCTACGAGCAGTACTTC CASTSSVSYEQYF
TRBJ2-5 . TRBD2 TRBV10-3 TGTGCCACCTGCGCCGGGGGAGGGATGTACAATGAGCAGTACTTC CATCAGGGMYNEQYF
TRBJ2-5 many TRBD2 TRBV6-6 TGTGCCAGCCTAGCGGGGGGGCCGAGGGAGACCCAGTACTTC CASLAGGPRETQYF
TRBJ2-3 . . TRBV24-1 TGTGCCACCAGTGATCACAGGGACGGCACAGATACGCAGTATTTT CATSDHRDGTDTQYF
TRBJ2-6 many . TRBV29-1 TGCAGCGTTGAGCACTCTGGGGCCAACGTCCTGACTTTC CSVEHSGANVLTF
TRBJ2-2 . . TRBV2 TGTGCCAGCAGGGGTGGCGGGAAGCTGTTTTTT CASRGGGKLFF
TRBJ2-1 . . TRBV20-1 TGCAGTGCTAGAAAACCTCCTGGGGATGAGCAGTTCTTC CSARKPPGDEQFF
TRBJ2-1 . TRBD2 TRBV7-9 TGTGCCAGCAGCTCCTCCGGGACTAGCGGGAGGAAAGCCTACAATGAGCAGTTCTTC CASSSSGTSGRKAYNEQFF
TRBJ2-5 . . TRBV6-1 TGTGCCAGCAGTGATCGGGGGACAGACCAAGAGACCCAGTACTTC CASSDRGTDQETQYF
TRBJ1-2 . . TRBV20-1 TGCAGTGCCCCCAGGGACGGCTACACCTTC CSAPRDGYTF
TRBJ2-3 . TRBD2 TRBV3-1 TGTGCCAGCAGCCAAGATAGACTAGCGGGGGGGCCAGATACGCAGTATTTT CASSQDRLAGGPDTQYF
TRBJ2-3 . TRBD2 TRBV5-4 TGTGCCAGCAGCTTGGAATCGCGGGGGAGCACAGATACGCAGTATTTT CASSLESRGSTDTQYF
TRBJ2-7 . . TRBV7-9 TGTGCCAGCAGCTTAACGCCCGGAGAGCAGTACTTC CASSLTPGEQYF
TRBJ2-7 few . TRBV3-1 TGTGCCAGCAGCCAAGATTCGGCGGCGGGGCGGTACGAGCAGTACTTC CASSQDSAAGRYEQYF
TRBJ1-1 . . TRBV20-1 TGCAGTGCTAGAGGTGTTGTGGCGGCTGAAGCTTTCTTT CSARGVVAAEAFF
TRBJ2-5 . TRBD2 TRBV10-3 TGTGCCATCAGTGATCCTAGCGGGAGGGCCGTTGGGGAGACCCAGTACTTC CAISDPSGRAVGETQYF
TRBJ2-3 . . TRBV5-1 TGCGCCAGCAGCTTGGAGTCAGGGGATGGAGATACGCAGTATTTT CASSLESGDGDTQYF
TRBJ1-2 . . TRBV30 TGTGCCTGGAGGGAGGAATCCGGAACGAGCTATGGCTACACCTTC CAWREESGTSYGYTF
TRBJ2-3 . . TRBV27 TGTGCCAGCAGTTTTTACGGGAGCACAGATACGCAGTATTTT CASSFYGSTDTQYF
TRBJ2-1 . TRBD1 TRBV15 TGTGCCACCAGCAGAGATGAGGGGGCGCTCGACAATGAGCAGTTCTTC CATSRDEGALDNEQFF
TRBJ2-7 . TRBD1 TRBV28 TGTGCCAGCAGTGCCCGGGGGACAGGGATCTACGAGCAGTACTTC CASSARGTGIYEQYF
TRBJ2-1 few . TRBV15 TGTGCCACCAGCAGAGATTCGTCGGGGGAGTACCGGGAGCAGTTCTTC CATSRDSSGEYREQFF
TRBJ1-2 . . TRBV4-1 TGCGCCAGCAGCCCATACATGCAGCCAAACTATGGCTACACCTTC CASSPYMQPNYGYTF
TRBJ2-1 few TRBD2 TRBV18 TGTGCCAGCTCACCACATCCAGCGGGGTACAATGAGCAGTTCTTC CASSPHPAGYNEQFF
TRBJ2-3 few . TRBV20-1 TGCAGTGCTATAGCCTATGGCACAGATACGCAGTATTTT CSAIAYGTDTQYF
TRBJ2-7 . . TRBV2 TGTGCCATGCGGACAGTGTCCTACGAGCAGTACTTC CAMRTVSYEQYF
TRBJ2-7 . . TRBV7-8 TGTGCCAGCAGCTTCCCTAATACTAGCCAAGGGAGCTCCTACGAGCAGTACTTC CASSFPNTSQGSSYEQYF
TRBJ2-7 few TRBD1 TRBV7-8 TGTGCCAGCAGCCACAGGGGCCCCTACGAGCAGTACTTC CASSHRGPYEQYF
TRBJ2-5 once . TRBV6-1 TGTGCCTGCAGTACGGGCAATGAGCAGTACTTC CACSTGNEQYF